This is a list of T cell receptor beta chains from one sample in a study of OX40 agonist ivuxolimab in advanced cancers. The repertoire was sequenced with immunoSEQ multiplex PCR; TCRdb's copy has only in-frame clones and lacks some. Found here are over 25,000 clones, around 88% of them singletons; the top ten hold less than 30%. Sequencing was performed on CD4+ or CD8+ T cells sorted from blood, taken in a trial of the OX40 agonist ivuxolimab. The source of these receptors is an adult with an advanced solid tumor such as melanoma, head and neck, liver or kidney cancer. The CDR3 runs from the conserved cysteine through the conserved F or W. D genes are given only for firm matches. Size is stated for part of the rows, as once, few or many counts, or as a class when the clone is expanded.

J gene,V gene,clone size,D gene,CDR3 DNA,CDR3 protein
TRBJ2-3,TRBV11-2,.,TRBD2,TGTGCCAGCAGCCCGGGACTAGCGGAGGGGGGCACAGATACGCAGTATTTT,CASSPGLAEGGTDTQYF
TRBJ2-3,TRBV7-8,.,.,TGTGCCAGCAGCTTAATAAGGGACCGTTATGGTGATACGCAGTATTTT,CASSLIRDRYGDTQYF
TRBJ1-1,TRBV27,once,.,TGTGCCAGTTACAAAGCAGGGGTAAACACTGAAGCTTTCTTT,CASYKAGVNTEAFF
TRBJ2-2,TRBV9,few,TRBD1,TGTGCCAGCAGCGTAACCGGGACAGTAACCACCGGGGAGCTGTTTTTT,CASSVTGTVTTGELFF
TRBJ2-7,TRBV30,.,.,TGTGCCTCCGGGCCAGACTACGAGCAGTACTTC,CASGPDYEQYF
TRBJ2-1,TRBV9,.,TRBD2,TGTGCCAGCAGCGTAAGCGGGAGCTCCTACAATGAGCAGTTCTTC,CASSVSGSSYNEQFF
TRBJ2-7,TRBV6-4,once,TRBD2,TGTGCCAGCACGCGGGGGGACTCCTACGAGCAGTACTTC,CASTRGDSYEQYF
TRBJ2-1,TRBV5-1,.,TRBD2,TGCGCCAGCAGCGAACGGACTAGCGGGGGATTAGCGCAGTTCTTC,CASSERTSGGLAQFF
TRBJ2-1,TRBV2,.,.,TGTGCCAGCAGTGAAGGGGCAGGGAGCTCCTACAATGAGCAGTTCTTC,CASSEGAGSSYNEQFF
TRBJ2-5,TRBV2,.,.,TGTGCCAGCATGGGGTCAGACACCATCCAAGAGACCCAGTACTTC,CASMGSDTIQETQYF
TRBJ2-1,TRBV7-9,.,TRBD2,TGTGCCAGCAGCTTAGTTGACGGGGGGAACAATGAGCAGTTCTTC,CASSLVDGGNNEQFF
TRBJ2-1,TRBV19,once,.,TGTGCCAGTAGCCCGAGTTACAATGAGCAGTTCTTC,CASSPSYNEQFF
TRBJ1-2,TRBV6-1,.,.,TGTGCCAGCAGTGGTAGGGTGGGATATGGCTACACCTTC,CASSGRVGYGYTF
TRBJ2-7,TRBV4-1,.,TRBD1,TGCGCCAGCAGCTTTGGGACCGGACAGGGGCTCGAGCAGTACTTC,CASSFGTGQGLEQYF
TRBJ2-5,TRBV9,few,.,TGTGCCAGCAGCTCGACTAGGGGGGAGACCCAGTACTTC,CASSSTRGETQYF
TRBJ2-3,TRBV7-9,.,.,TGTGCCAGCAGCTTAGTAGCGCTCCAAGATACGCAGTATTTT,CASSLVALQDTQYF
TRBJ2-1,TRBV28,.,TRBD1,TGTGCCAGCAGAGTCGGGACAGGGTACAATGAGCAGTTCTTC,CASRVGTGYNEQFF
TRBJ1-5,TRBV9,.,.,TGTGCCTCAGGAAGAGGGTGGGATCAGCCCCAGCATTTT,CASGRGWDQPQHF
TRBJ1-4,TRBV7-9,.,TRBD1,TGTGCCAGCGGCCGGGACAGTAATGAAAAACTGTTTTTT,CASGRDSNEKLFF
TRBJ2-7,TRBV6-6,.,TRBD1,TGTGCCAGCATCTCCAGGACAGGGGCCTACGAGCAGTACTTC,CASISRTGAYEQYF
TRBJ1-2,TRBV5-6,.,TRBD1,TGTGCCAGCAGCCTACAGGGGAGCGAAGACTATGGCTACACCTTC,CASSLQGSEDYGYTF
TRBJ2-1,TRBV5-5,.,.,TGTGCCAGCAGCTTGGGGCAGGCAGGTCAGTTCTTC,CASSLGQAGQFF
TRBJ2-7,TRBV6-5,once,TRBD1,TGTGCCAGCGGATACAGGGGGCGTTACGAGCAGTACTTC,CASGYRGRYEQYF
TRBJ2-2,TRBV27,.,.,TGTGCCAGCAGTACCCTCATCACGGGGGGCGGCACCGGGGAGCTGTTTTTT,CASSTLITGGGTGELFF
TRBJ2-7,TRBV19,.,TRBD2,TGTGCCAGTAGCTTAGCGGGCTACGAGCAGTACTTC,CASSLAGYEQYF
TRBJ2-1,TRBV7-2,.,.,TGTGCCAGCAGCTTAGATGGGGGCTCCTACAATGAGCAGTTCTTC,CASSLDGGSYNEQFF
TRBJ2-5,TRBV4-1,few,TRBD2,TGCGCCAGCAGCCAAGGGGAGGGAGCGGGGGAGACCCAGTACTTC,CASSQGEGAGETQYF
TRBJ2-3,TRBV4-1,.,TRBD2,TGCGCCAGCAGCCGAGTACTAGCGGGGGTCTCTAGCACAGATACGCAGTATTTT,CASSRVLAGVSSTDTQYF
TRBJ1-2,TRBV2,.,TRBD1,TGTGCCAGCAGTGGAGGGGCACAGGGGCTAAACTATGGCTACACCTTC,CASSGGAQGLNYGYTF